Described below is a single TCR beta chain sequence and its context. Regions amplified from RNA transcripts were the TCR beta CDR3 regions. First-round RT-PCR with HTBI primers amplified the TCR CDR3 region. A single record per CDR3 protein comes from TCRdb applying MiXCR to the multiplex PCR reads. The sample lists 600,000 to 850,000 distinct CDR3 sequences, approximately 18% seen once, with 16% in the top ten. The CDR3 is 14 amino acids. From germline, CDR1 is SEHNR and CDR2 FQNEAQ (reference sequence). Trimming left V 1 base short and J 7 bases short, with 11 bases between. The data derive from a study of T cells in Graves' hyperthyroidism and ophthalmopathy. Across the whole study: Pretreatment peripheral blood was obtained at initial diagnosis.

Sequenced: blood. The clonotype originates from a woman in her forties or fifties with Graves' hyperthyroidism that later progressed to Graves' ophthalmopathy. The J gene is TRBJ2-4, the V gene TRBV7-9; D is tentatively TRBD1 or TRBD2 (5 bases each). Here the CDR3 DNA reads TGTGCCAGCAGCTTAGTTGAAGGGGACAACATTCAGTACTTC. As protein: CASSLVEGDNIQYF. Looking up the rest from reference TRBV7-9 and TRBJ2-4 gives the full variable domain: DTGVSQNPRHKITKRGQNVTFRCDPISEHNRLYWYRQTLGQGPEFLTYFQNEAQLEKSRLLSDRFSAERPKGSFSTLEIQRTEQGDSAMYLCASSLVEGDNIQYFGAGTRLSVL.